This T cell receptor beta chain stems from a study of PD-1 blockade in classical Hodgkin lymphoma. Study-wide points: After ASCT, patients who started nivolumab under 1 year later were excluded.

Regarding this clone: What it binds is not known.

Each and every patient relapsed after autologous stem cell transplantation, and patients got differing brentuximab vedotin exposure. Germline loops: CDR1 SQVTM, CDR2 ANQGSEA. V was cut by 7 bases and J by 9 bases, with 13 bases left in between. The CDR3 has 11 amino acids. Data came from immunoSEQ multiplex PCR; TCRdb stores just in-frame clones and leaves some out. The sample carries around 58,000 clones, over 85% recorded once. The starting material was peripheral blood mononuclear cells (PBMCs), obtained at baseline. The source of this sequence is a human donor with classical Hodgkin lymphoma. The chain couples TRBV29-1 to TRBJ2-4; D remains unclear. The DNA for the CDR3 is TGCAGCGCCCTAGACGGCGGCATTCAGTACTTC. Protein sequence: CSALDGGIQYF.